These 30 T cell receptor beta chains originate from one sample sequenced in a study of T cell responses to AZD1222 COVID-19 vaccine. Assay used: immunoSEQ multiplex PCR; TCRdb lists only in-frame clones, some missing. The table has around 72,000 clones, 65% to 90% seen once. The sequences come from peripheral blood, collected on day 0 of AZD1222 vaccination. The receptors shown here come from an adult in good health.

The chain recombines TRBV7-9 with TRBJ1-4; D gene uncertain. CDR1 SEHNR and CDR2 FQNEAQ come from the germline V gene (reference sequence). The CDR3 runs to 13 residues. V lost 5 bases to trimming and J lost 4 bases, with 8 bases between them. In nucleotides, the CDR3 is TGTGCCAGCAGCATGGACTATAATGAAAAACTGTTTTTT. This sequence encodes CASSMDYNEKLFF.

This clone appeared once. CDR3 sequence (DNA): TGTGCCAGCAGTTTACGGGGGAGCTCCTACAATGAGCAGTTCTTC. Translation: CASSLRGSSYNEQFF. The chain uses TRBV28 and TRBJ2-1; tentatively, D is TRBD2 (6 bases). The ends were cut back, 2 bases at V and 0 bases at J, with 8 bases in the middle. The CDR3 loop spans 15 amino acids. The germline gives CDR1 MDHEN, CDR2 SYDVKM.

The CDR3 DNA sequence: TGTGCCAGCAGCCCGCCCCCCGGGTTTCTCACCGGGGAGCTGTTTTTT. It encodes CASSPPPGFLTGELFF. The chain joins TRBV7-9 to TRBJ2-2, with D uncertain. The CDR3 has 16 amino acids. Germline V gene lookup returns CDR1 SEHNR and CDR2 FQNEAQ (reference sequence). The ends were cut back, 5 bases at V and 4 bases at J, with 17 bases in the middle.

The CDR3 sequence is CAISDYDRDYEQYF. CDR3 coding DNA: TGTGCCATCAGTGATTACGACAGGGACTACGAGCAGTACTTC. The V call is TRBV10-3, the J call TRBJ2-7; 7 bases agree with TRBD1. Looked up from germline, CDR1 is ENHRY and CDR2 is SYGVKD. CDR3 length: 14 amino acids. J lost 3 bases, V lost 3 bases, and 5 bases had no gene match.

J is TRBJ2-1 and V is TRBV4-2; 8 bases line up with TRBD2. The CDR3 extends over 15 amino acids. V lost 1 base, J lost 6 bases, and 5 bases stayed unmatched. The germline V gene has CDR1 LGHNA and CDR2 YNFKEQ. As DNA, the CDR3 is TGTGCCAGCAGCCAAGGTACCGGGACTAGCAATGAGCAGTTCTTC. This translates into CASSQGTGTSNEQFF.

The rearrangement links TRBV7-9 to TRBJ1-3, with D possibly TRBD1 on 5 matching bases. The V end was cut by 1 base, the J end by 2 bases, with 9 bases between. Germline assignment: CDR1 SEHNR and CDR2 FQNEAQ (reference sequence). CDR3 size: 15 residues. The CDR3 DNA sequence: TGTGCCAGCAGCTTAGTCATGGGGGCTGGAAACACCATATATTTT. It specifies CASSLVMGAGNTIYF.

The rearrangement joins TRBV6-5 to TRBJ1-5, with D possibly matching TRBD1 (6 bases). CDR1 and CDR2 from the germline V gene are MNHEY and SVGAGI. The CDR3 totals 14 residues. V lost 6 bases, J lost 7 bases, and 16 bases lay in between. CDR3: CASRKQGNGQPQHF. The CDR3 DNA reads TGTGCCAGCAGGAAACAGGGTAACGGACAGCCCCAGCATTTT.

The chain recombines TRBV5-6 with TRBJ2-6; D not certain. Trimming removed 4 bases from V and 1 base from J, with 12 bases in between. The CDR3 is 16 amino acids. In germline, CDR1 is SGHDT, CDR2 YYEEEE. The CDR3 is CASSPGMGSGANVLTF. The CDR3 bases are TGTGCCAGCAGCCCTGGGATGGGATCTGGGGCCAACGTCCTGACTTTC.

The chain joins TRBV9 to TRBJ2-1, with 9 nucleotides matching TRBD2. The germline V gene has CDR1 SGDLS and CDR2 YYNGEE. Trimming at V came to 0 bases and at J to 6 bases, leaving 4 bases not matched to a gene. CDR3 length: 15 residues. Written as DNA, the CDR3 is TGTGCCAGCAGCGTAGACCTAGCGGGGTCCAATGAGCAGTTCTTC. Amino acid sequence: CASSVDLAGSNEQFF.

This chain joins TRBV21-1 and TRBJ2-3; whether TRBD2, the table's D call, matches the DNA was not checked. TRBV21-1 represents a pseudogene. The CDR3 contains 16 residues. This chain's CDR3 is CASSIPCGGAEDTQYF. The CDR3 DNA is TGTGCCAGCAGCATACCGTGCGGGGGGGCCGAAGATACGCAGTATTTT.

The J gene is TRBJ1-1, the V gene TRBV6-6, with D tentatively TRBD1 (5 bases). This CDR3 region has 15 residues. The V gene lost 3 bases and the J gene lost 4 bases, with 15 bases spanning the gap. In germline, CDR1 is MNHNY, CDR2 SVGAGI (reference sequence). This CDR3 is CASSYPQGGVTEAFF. The CDR3 DNA follows: TGTGCCAGCAGTTATCCGCAGGGAGGAGTCACTGAAGCTTTCTTT.

This clone was detected only once. The V gene is TRBV3-1 (or the pseudogene TRBV3-2), the J gene TRBJ1-1; D is possibly TRBD1 (6 bases). Trimming took 2 bases from V and 8 from J, leaving 9 bases between them. The germline V gene encodes CDR1 LGHDT and CDR2 YNNKEL (reference sequence). CDR3 length equals 12 residues. This CDR3 reads CASSQPGTEAFF. CDR3 DNA: TGTGCCAGCAGCCAACCCGGGACAGAAGCTTTCTTT.

The rearrangement uses TRBV27 and TRBJ1-1, with D possibly being TRBD1 (6 bases). The CDR3 is 16 amino acids. Per germline, CDR1 MNHEY and CDR2 SMNVEV (reference sequence). Trimming took off 5 bases at V and 1 base at J, with 17 bases between the two ends. CDR3 sequence (DNA): TGTGCCAGCAGTCCTCAATTCGACAGGTGGAACACTGAAGCTTTCTTT. It translates to CASSPQFDRWNTEAFF.

The chain uses TRBV28 and TRBJ2-7; a weak D match, TRBD1 (6 bases). V lost 5 bases to trimming and J lost 6 bases, with 8 bases between them. CDR3 length equals 11 residues. Germline loops: CDR1 MDHEN, CDR2 SYDVKM. CDR3 in DNA: TGTGCCAGCAGTAACAGGGCCGAGCAGTACTTC. It codes for CASSNRAEQYF.

The chain links TRBV11-3 to TRBJ1-1; TRBD1 matches 7 bases. This CDR3 region has 14 residues. The V gene end was trimmed by 3 bases and the J gene end by 2 bases; junction bases not matched to a gene: 3. Germline CDR1 and CDR2: SGHNT and YENEEA. DNA of the CDR3: TGTGCCAGCAGCTTGGGACAGTCAAACACTGAAGCTTTCTTT. It yields the protein CASSLGQSNTEAFF.

The V call is TRBV30, the J call TRBJ1-1; possibly TRBD1 for D (6 bases). The CDR3 sequence is 15 residues long. Germline V gene data show CDR1 as GTSNPN and CDR2 as SVGIG (reference sequence). Trimming left V 0 bases short and J 4 bases short, with 15 bases between. The CDR3 protein is CAWSVLTGSGTEAFF. Written as DNA, the CDR3 is TGTGCCTGGAGTGTTTTAACAGGGTCTGGCACTGAAGCTTTCTTT.

The V call is TRBV5-1, the J call TRBJ1-3; a weak D match, TRBD1 (6 bases). Deletions cut 0 bases from V and 2 bases from J, with 12 bases between. CDR3 size: 16 residues. In germline, CDR1 is SGHRS, CDR2 YFSETQ. The CDR3 sequence is CASSLEGGFTGNTIYF. The CDR3 region has the DNA TGCGCCAGCAGCTTGGAGGGGGGATTCACTGGAAACACCATATATTTT.

This clone showed up just once. The chain is built from TRBV9 and TRBJ2-2; the D is unclear. Between the trimmed V and J ends, which lost 1 base and 5 bases, there was a span of 15 bases. Germline V CDR1 and CDR2: SGDLS, YYNGEE. This CDR3 comprises 16 residues. The chain's CDR3 is CASSVRAQEWTGELFF. The CDR3 nucleotides read TGTGCCAGCAGCGTAAGGGCCCAAGAGTGGACCGGGGAGCTGTTTTTT.

The chain combines TRBV5-6 with TRBJ1-2; possible D gene TRBD1, 5 bases. CDR1 and CDR2 (germline): SGHDT, YYEEEE. V was shortened by 6 bases and J by 3 bases, with 15 bases between the two germline ends. The CDR3 spans 14 residues. The CDR3 nucleotides are TGTGCCAGCACCTCTTCCGGCAGGGACTATGGCTACACCTTC. This encodes CASTSSGRDYGYTF.

CDR3 residues: CAISTRGSSYEQYF. Here the CDR3 DNA reads TGTGCCATCAGTACCAGGGGAAGTTCCTACGAGCAGTACTTC. The chain carries TRBV10-3 and TRBJ2-7, with D tentatively TRBD1 (6 bases). Trimming left V 5 bases short and J 1 base short, with 12 bases between. From germline, CDR1 is ENHRY and CDR2 SYGVKD. This CDR3 spans 14 amino acids.

This clone was seen only once. The chain combines TRBV9 with TRBJ2-7; 7 bases line up with TRBD1. CDR3 size: 14 residues. With 3 bases clipped from V and 3 bases from J, the junction kept 6 bases outside the gene matches. Germline lookup yields CDR1 SGDLS and CDR2 YYNGEE. DNA of the CDR3: TGTGCCAGCAGCGCCGGGACAGTAGGCTACGAGCAGTACTTC. Protein: CASSAGTVGYEQYF.

The table lists this clone with a count of one. The chain employs TRBV19 and TRBJ1-1; tentative D call: TRBD1 (5 bases). The CDR3 is 14 amino acids. CDR1 is LNHDA, CDR2 SQIVND, per germline (reference sequence). V was clipped by 1 base and J by 1 base, with 7 bases between them. The CDR3 DNA sequence: TGTGCCAGTAGTATAGGACAGCCGAACACTGAAGCTTTCTTT. It codes for CASSIGQPNTEAFF.

J is TRBJ2-1 and V is TRBV6-5; D not resolved. Germline V CDR1 and CDR2: MNHEY, SVGAGI. V lost 0 bases and J 0 bases, leaving 9 bases between the germline ends. CDR3 size: 16 residues. The CDR3 DNA reads as TGTGCCAGCAGTTACTCGCGCCTAAGCTCCTACAATGAGCAGTTCTTC. It specifies CASSYSRLSSYNEQFF.

The chain employs TRBV11-3 and TRBJ1-1, with D maybe TRBD1 (5 bases). The CDR3 runs 14 residues. The germline V and J ends were trimmed by 1 base and 4 bases, with 10 bases remaining between them. The germline V gene has CDR1 SGHNT and CDR2 YENEEA. CDR3 loop: CASSLGGAITEAFF. Written as DNA, the CDR3 is TGTGCCAGCAGCTTAGGGGGCGCGATCACTGAAGCTTTCTTT.

The V gene is TRBV2, the J gene TRBJ1-5, with no clear D. The V end lost 5 bases, the J end lost 0 bases, and 14 bases lay between the germline ends. This CDR3 comprises 16 residues. Germline V gives CDR1 SNHLY, CDR2 FYNNEI. The chain's CDR3 is CASSKSNTYSNQPQHF. The CDR3 DNA reads TGTGCCAGCAGTAAGTCGAACACCTATAGCAATCAGCCCCAGCATTTT. The full variable domain, in which reference TRBV2 and TRBJ1-5 provide the parts outside the CDR3, is EPEVTQTPSHQVTQMGQEVILRCVPISNHLYFYWYRQILGQKVEFLVSFYNNEISEKSEIFDDQFSVERPDGSNFTLKIRSTKLEDSAMYFCASSKSNTYSNQPQHFGDGTRLSIL.

CDR3 nucleotides: TGTGCCAGCAGCTCGGACACATGGAACACCGGGGAGCTGTTTTTT. This sequence encodes CASSSDTWNTGELFF. J is TRBJ2-2 and V is TRBV6-5; D may be TRBD1 (5 bases). Trimming removed 6 bases from V and 1 base from J, with 12 bases in between. Per germline, CDR1 MNHEY and CDR2 SVGAGI. The CDR3 runs 15 residues.

CDR3 sequence (DNA): TGTGCCAGCAGCTTTAGCGGGTTTAGCACAGATACGCAGTATTTT. Residues: CASSFSGFSTDTQYF. V is TRBV11-2 and J is TRBJ2-3; 7 nucleotides align to TRBD2. Germline V gene lookup returns CDR1 SGHAT and CDR2 FQNNGV. This CDR3 contains 15 residues. With 3 bases clipped from V and 0 bases from J, the junction kept 3 bases outside the gene matches.

J is TRBJ1-2 and V is TRBV7-9, with D perhaps matching TRBD1 (5 bases). Deletions cut 5 bases from V and 0 bases from J, with 16 bases between. Per the germline V gene, CDR1 is SEHNR and CDR2 is FQNEAQ (reference sequence). The CDR3 sequence is 16 residues long. In nucleotides, the CDR3 is TGTGCCAGCAGCCCCCCCCTACTGACAGCTAACTATGGCTACACCTTC. Protein: CASSPPLLTANYGYTF.

The chain is built from TRBV15 and TRBJ2-2; TRBD2 aligns across 8 bases. The CDR3 is 14 residues long. The V gene's germline CDR1 is LNHNV and CDR2 YYDKDF (reference sequence). Germline trimming cut 5 bases from V and 4 bases from J; bases unmatched to any gene: 3. The CDR3 sequence: CATSRGGGTGELFF. CDR3 in DNA: TGTGCCACCAGCCGGGGGGGCGGCACCGGGGAGCTGTTTTTT.

The chain links TRBV6-5 to TRBJ1-4; D remains unclear. The V end lost 7 bases, the J end lost 8 bases, and 11 bases lay between the germline ends. Germline V gene data show CDR1 as MNHEY and CDR2 as SVGAGI. The CDR3 totals 12 residues. The CDR3: CASKGPGEKLFF. The CDR3 DNA reads as TGTGCCAGCAAAGGACCAGGAGAAAAACTGTTTTTT.